The clone carrying this T cell receptor beta chain was seen only a few times. Its antigen is not identified. Total RNA extraction produced at least 5.5 micrograms (per sample) for the study. This CDR3 has 13 amino acids. Trimming removed 4 bases at V and 6 bases at J, with 13 bases between. The V gene's germline CDR1 is LGHDT and CDR2 YNNKEL (reference sequence). Through a sample-barcoded 5' primer and a J-beta primer mix, a second PCR was run for roughly 6 to 11 cycles. TCRdb reanalysed the 5' RACE reads using MiXCR and keeps one entry per CDR3 protein. The repertoire holds about 1.6 million distinct CDR3 sequences, 30% to 40% seen once, with 10% to 12% in the top ten. The data stem from a study of blood T cells in healthy people across ages. Study-wide background: Through template switching, about one barcoded beta molecule was captured per two T cells, as measured in model experiments.

The study, taken as a whole, reports: Naive T cell percentage showed a strong correlation with the diversity of TCR beta. Researchers deemed the diversity estimates from one million T cells underestimates.

Source material: blood. The sequence came from a woman in her twenties or thirties in good health. This chain links TRBV3-1 with TRBJ2-7, with a possible D match to TRBD1 (6 bases). CDR3 sequence reads: CASSPRTAPEQYF. The DNA of the CDR3 is TGTGCCAGCAGCCCGCGGACAGCTCCCGAGCAGTACTTC.